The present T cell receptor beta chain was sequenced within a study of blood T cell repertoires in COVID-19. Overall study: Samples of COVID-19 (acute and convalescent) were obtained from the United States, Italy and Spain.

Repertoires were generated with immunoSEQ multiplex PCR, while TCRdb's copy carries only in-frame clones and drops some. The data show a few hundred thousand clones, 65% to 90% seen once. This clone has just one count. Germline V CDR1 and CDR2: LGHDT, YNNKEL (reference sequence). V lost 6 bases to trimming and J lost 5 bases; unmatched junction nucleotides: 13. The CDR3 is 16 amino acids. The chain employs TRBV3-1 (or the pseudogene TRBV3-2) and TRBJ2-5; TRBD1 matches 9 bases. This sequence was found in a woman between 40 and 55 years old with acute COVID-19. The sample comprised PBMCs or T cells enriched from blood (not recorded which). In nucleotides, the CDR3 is TGTGCCAGCAGGGAGAGAGCGACAGGGGGAGGGGAGACCCAGTACTTC. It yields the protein CASRERATGGGETQYF.